This T cell receptor beta chain was captured by sequencing in a study of Graves' ophthalmopathy and Graves' hyperthyroidism. Germline CDR1 and CDR2: SEHNR and FQNEAQ (reference sequence). The CDR3 extends over 15 amino acids. With 2 bases removed from V and 4 bases from J, the gap between germline ends came to 14 bases. CDR3 regions of TCR beta were amplified from RNA transcripts. Investigators did first-round RT-PCR with HTBI primers, then second-round multiplex PCR. TCRdb redid the calling of the multiplex PCR reads with MiXCR, one entry per CDR3 protein. The sample contains approximately 640,000 distinct CDR3 sequences, 35% to 45% of which appear only once. Isolation of PBMCs was performed using 9 to 10 ml of fresh peripheral blood.

The rearrangement joins TRBV7-9 to TRBJ1-2; TRBD1 is a possible D gene (6 bases). This sequence was found in an adult man with Graves' ophthalmopathy. Specimen: peripheral blood. The CDR3 is CASSLRGHPLYGYTF. DNA for the CDR3: TGTGCCAGCAGCTTAAGGGGACACCCTCTCTATGGCTACACCTTC.